This passage covers 23 T cell receptor beta chains from one sample sequenced in a study of response to subunit inactivated influenza vaccine. A single record per CDR3 protein comes from TCRdb applying MiXCR to the RT-PCR reads. The repertoire holds 650,000 to 800,000 distinct CDR3 sequences, with over 11% as singletons. Sequencing used PBMCs from blood, obtained about 14 days before vaccination. These receptors originate from a man in his forties or fifties who received an inactivated influenza vaccine.

This chain links TRBV2 with TRBJ2-5; 9 bases align to TRBD2. J was trimmed by 4 bases and V by 6 bases; bases with no gene match: 3. The CDR3 runs to 13 residues. Germline V gene data show CDR1 as SNHLY and CDR2 as FYNNEI. The chain's CDR3 is CASRKTSGETQYF. CDR3 DNA sequence: TGTGCCAGCAGGAAGACTAGCGGAGAGACCCAGTACTTC.

The chain employs TRBV6-2 or TRBV6-3 and TRBJ2-1, with 8 bases matching TRBD2. The germline gives CDR1 MNHEY, CDR2 SVGEGT. This CDR3 region has 18 residues. The V and J ends lost 4 bases and 0 bases, in that order; junction bases with no gene match: 11. The CDR3 sequence: CASSWEREREPSYNEQFF. In nucleotides, the CDR3 is TGTGCCAGCAGTTGGGAGCGGGAGAGGGAACCCTCCTACAATGAGCAGTTCTTC.

The chain employs TRBV20-1 and TRBJ2-7; tentative D call: TRBD1 (5 bases). Germline V lookup: CDR1 DFQATT, CDR2 SNEGSKA (reference sequence). With 0 bases removed from V and 4 bases from J, the gap between germline ends came to 13 bases. The CDR3 loop spans 14 amino acids. As DNA, the CDR3 is TGCAGTGCTAGAGATCTGGGGCGTGAGTACGAGCAGTACTTC. Its translation: CSARDLGREYEQYF.

This chain uses TRBV5-1 with TRBJ2-5; the match to TRBD2 covers 10 bases. Trimming took 4 bases from V and 5 from J; bases not matched to a gene: 14. This CDR3 region has 17 residues. CDR1 and CDR2 from the germline V gene are SGHRS and YFSETQ. In DNA, the CDR3 is TGCGCCAGCAGCCCGGGGCGGGGACTAGCGAGAGGGGAGACCCAGTACTTC. Translated, it gives CASSPGRGLARGETQYF.

The chain recombines TRBV7-9 with TRBJ2-3; 8 bases map to TRBD2. Germline trimming cut 1 base from V and 2 bases from J; bases unmatched to any gene: 8. The germline gives CDR1 SEHNR, CDR2 FQNEAQ (reference sequence). CDR3 size: 17 residues. The CDR3: CASSLGRTSRNTDTQYF. As DNA, the CDR3 is TGTGCCAGCAGCTTAGGGAGGACTAGCCGGAACACAGATACGCAGTATTTT.

V and J are TRBV5-5 and TRBJ2-3, with 7 bases that match TRBD2. The ends lost 1 base at V and 2 bases at J; junction bases unmatched: 4. This CDR3 has 15 amino acids. Germline CDR1 is SGHKS and CDR2 is YYEKEE (reference sequence). CDR3 in amino acids: CASSLYGGTTDTQYF. In DNA form, the CDR3 reads TGTGCCAGCAGCTTGTACGGGGGGACCACAGATACGCAGTATTTT.

In its sample, this clonotype was seen a few times. The J gene is TRBJ2-5, the V gene TRBV5-5; a weak D match, TRBD2 (6 bases). The CDR3 runs to 15 residues. The ends were cut back, 0 bases at V and 5 bases at J, with 14 bases in the middle. Germline V gene lookup returns CDR1 SGHKS and CDR2 YYEKEE (reference sequence). The CDR3 coding sequence is TGTGCCAGCAGCTTGGGAGGCGGAGGGTCGGAGACCCAGTACTTC. This encodes CASSLGGGGSETQYF.

In this sample, this clonotype turned up a few times. The chain employs TRBV7-9 and TRBJ2-1, with unresolved D. The CDR3 loop spans 14 amino acids. Germline CDR1 SEHNR, CDR2 FQNEAQ (reference sequence). Trimming left V 2 bases short and J 9 bases short, with 14 bases between. The CDR3 DNA reads TGTGCCAGCAGCTTATCTACCTCTTTGGGTGAGCAGTTCTTC. This codes for CASSLSTSLGEQFF.

This clonotype was picked up a small number of times. The V call is TRBV6-5, the J call TRBJ2-1; no reliable D call. This CDR3 has 13 amino acids. Trimming pared 1 base from V and 5 bases from J, leaving 6 bases between. The germline V gene encodes CDR1 MNHEY and CDR2 SVGAGI. For the CDR3, the DNA is TGTGCCAGCAGTTACTATAACCACAATGAGCAGTTCTTC. Translated, it gives CASSYYNHNEQFF.

V and J are TRBV5-1 and TRBJ1-1; TRBD1 is a possible D gene (5 bases). Germline CDR1 and CDR2: SGHRS and YFSETQ. V lost 0 bases, J lost 7 bases, and 10 bases lay in between. This CDR3 is 13 amino acids long. The CDR3 DNA is TGCGCCAGCAGCTTGGCAGGGAAACATGAAGCTTTCTTT. It codes for CASSLAGKHEAFF.

V gene TRBV14 combines with J gene TRBJ2-7; no clear D. Trimming took off 0 bases at V and 2 bases at J, with 11 bases between the two ends. CDR1 is SGHDN and CDR2 is FVKESK in the germline V gene. The CDR3 runs 15 residues. The CDR3 loop is CASSQDWARAYEQYF. The CDR3 DNA is TGTGCCAGCAGCCAAGATTGGGCTAGAGCCTACGAGCAGTACTTC.

This chain links TRBV7-2 with TRBJ2-7, with 10 bases aligning to TRBD2. The CDR3 extends over 14 amino acids. Germline V gene data show CDR1 as SGHTA and CDR2 as FQGNSA. Germline trimming cut 7 bases from V and 0 bases from J; bases unmatched to any gene: 3. The CDR3 coding sequence is TGTGCCAGCACCTGGACTAGCGGCTCCTACGAGCAGTACTTC. Translating it yields CASTWTSGSYEQYF.

This clonotype was observed a few times. The genes are TRBV4-3 and TRBJ1-5, with TRBD1 as a possible D gene (5 bases). The CDR3 runs to 16 residues. Germline V gene sequence: CDR1 LGHNA, CDR2 YSLEER. Between the trimmed V and J ends, which lost 1 base and 4 bases, there was a span of 14 bases. The CDR3 nucleotides are TGCGCCAGCAGCCAAGTGTGGGGACTAACTAATCAGCCCCAGCATTTT. Its translation: CASSQVWGLTNQPQHF.

The V and J genes are TRBV29-1 and TRBJ2-3; D unclear. The CDR3 loop spans 15 amino acids. The germline gives CDR1 SQVTM, CDR2 ANQGSEA. V shed 1 base and J shed 4 bases, with 15 bases lying between them. CDR3 sequence reads: CSVEGAVLGSDTQYF. The CDR3 DNA sequence: TGCAGCGTTGAAGGGGCGGTATTGGGCTCAGATACGCAGTATTTT.

This clonotype showed up many times. The chain joins TRBV6-2 or TRBV6-3 to TRBJ2-1; D is possibly TRBD2 (5 bases). Trimming took 5 bases from V and 0 from J, leaving 11 bases between them. Germline CDR1 MNHEY, CDR2 SVGEGT. CDR3 length: 15 amino acids. DNA for the CDR3: TGTGCCAGCAGTCTACTAGACACCTCCTACAATGAGCAGTTCTTC. It encodes CASSLLDTSYNEQFF.

Many counts were recorded for this clonotype. V gene TRBV29-1 combines with J gene TRBJ2-3; TRBD1 agrees at 7 bases. V shed 5 bases and J 0 bases; nucleotides not matched to a gene: 5. Looked up from germline, CDR1 is SQVTM and CDR2 is ANQGSEA. CDR3 length: 14 amino acids. CDR3 sequence: CSVQPGQSTDTQYF. CDR3 bases: TGCAGCGTTCAACCGGGACAGAGCACAGATACGCAGTATTTT.

At least ten counts were recorded for this clonotype. The J gene is TRBJ2-5, the V gene TRBV4-2; D is unclear. Trimming removed 5 bases from V and 2 bases from J, with 6 bases in between. The CDR3 consists of 12 residues. Per germline, CDR1 LGHNA and CDR2 YNFKEQ. As DNA, the CDR3 is TGTGCCAGCAGCTTTCTACAAGAGACCCAGTACTTC. Its translation: CASSFLQETQYF.

This clonotype was picked up many times. This chain uses TRBV2 with TRBJ1-1; D is ambiguous. Trimming took off 8 bases at V and 1 base at J, with 8 bases between the two ends. The CDR3 contains 12 residues. The germline gives CDR1 SNHLY, CDR2 FYNNEI. The CDR3 bases are TGTGCCAGCGCGGACCCGAACACTGAAGCTTTCTTT. Its protein product is CASADPNTEAFF.

This clonotype showed up just a few times. The genes are TRBV6-1 and TRBJ2-1; no firm D call. The CDR3 runs to 14 residues. Between the trimmed V and J ends, which lost 4 bases and 3 bases, there was a span of 10 bases. CDR1 MNHNS and CDR2 SASEGT come from the germline V gene. DNA for the CDR3: TGTGCCAGCAGTGCTAGATCCTTCTACAATGAGCAGTTCTTC. Translation: CASSARSFYNEQFF.

The rearrangement uses TRBV5-1 and TRBJ1-1; 7 bases map to TRBD1. V shed 2 bases, J shed 0 bases, and the junction held 4 bases outside the gene matches. Germline lookup yields CDR1 SGHRS and CDR2 YFSETQ. The CDR3 is 15 residues long. Here the CDR3 reads CASSFQGEVNTEAFF. In DNA, the CDR3 is TGCGCCAGCAGCTTCCAGGGGGAAGTGAACACTGAAGCTTTCTTT.

Only a few counts were recorded for this clonotype. The chain links TRBV4-2 to TRBJ1-1; D unresolved. Germline V gene lookup returns CDR1 LGHNA and CDR2 YNFKEQ. Trimming removed 1 base at V and 3 bases at J, with 3 bases between. The CDR3 loop spans 12 amino acids. CDR3 residues: CASSQVYTEAFF. The CDR3 DNA reads as TGTGCCAGCAGCCAAGTTTACACTGAAGCTTTCTTT.

The V gene is TRBV20-1, the J gene TRBJ2-7; D call uncertain. V was shortened by 3 bases and J by 4 bases, with 7 bases between the two germline ends. CDR1 is DFQATT, CDR2 SNEGSKA, per germline (reference sequence). The CDR3 is 11 amino acids. CDR3 DNA sequence: TGCAGTGCTAGCCCAGAATACGAGCAGTACTTC. This sequence encodes CSASPEYEQYF.

V gene TRBV30 combines with J gene TRBJ2-2, with TRBD2 matching over 7 bases. Per germline, CDR1 GTSNPN and CDR2 SVGIG (reference sequence). There are 17 residues in the CDR3. V lost 3 bases, J lost 1 base, and 11 bases stayed unmatched. CDR3 sequence reads: CAWRGLAGVLNTGELFF. CDR3 nucleotide sequence: TGTGCCTGGAGGGGTCTGGCGGGAGTGTTGAACACCGGGGAGCTGTTTTTT.